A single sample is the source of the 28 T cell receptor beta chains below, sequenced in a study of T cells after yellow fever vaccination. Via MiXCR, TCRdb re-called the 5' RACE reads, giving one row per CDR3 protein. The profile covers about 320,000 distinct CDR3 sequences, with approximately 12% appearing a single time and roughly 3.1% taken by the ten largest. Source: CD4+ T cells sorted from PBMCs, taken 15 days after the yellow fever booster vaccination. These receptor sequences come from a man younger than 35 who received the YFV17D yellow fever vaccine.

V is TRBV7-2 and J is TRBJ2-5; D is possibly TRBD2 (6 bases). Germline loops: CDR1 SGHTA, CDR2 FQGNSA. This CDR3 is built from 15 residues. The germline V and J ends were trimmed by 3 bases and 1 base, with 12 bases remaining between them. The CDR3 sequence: CASSFGRGIQETQYF. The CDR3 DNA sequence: TGTGCCAGCAGCTTTGGGCGGGGCATCCAAGAGACCCAGTACTTC.

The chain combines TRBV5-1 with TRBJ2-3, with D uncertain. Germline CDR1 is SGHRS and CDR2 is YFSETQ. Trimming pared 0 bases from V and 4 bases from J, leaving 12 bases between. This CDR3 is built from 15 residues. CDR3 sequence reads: CASSLVPGGADTQYF. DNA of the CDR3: TGCGCCAGCAGCTTGGTACCTGGTGGGGCAGATACGCAGTATTTT.

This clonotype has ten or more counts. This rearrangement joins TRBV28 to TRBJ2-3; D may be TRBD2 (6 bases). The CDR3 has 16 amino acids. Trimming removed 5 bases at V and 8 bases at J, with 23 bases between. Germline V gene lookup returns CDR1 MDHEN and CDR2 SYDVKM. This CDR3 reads CASSPPGVRSPGTQYF. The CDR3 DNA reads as TGTGCCAGCAGTCCCCCGGGAGTACGAAGTCCGGGTACGCAGTATTTT.

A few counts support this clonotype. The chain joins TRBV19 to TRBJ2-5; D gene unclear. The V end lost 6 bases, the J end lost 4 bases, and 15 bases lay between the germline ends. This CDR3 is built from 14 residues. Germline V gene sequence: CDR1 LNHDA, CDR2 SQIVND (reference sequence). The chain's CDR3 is CASRTPGSRETQYF. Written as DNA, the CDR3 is TGTGCCAGTAGAACCCCGGGTAGCAGAGAGACCCAGTACTTC. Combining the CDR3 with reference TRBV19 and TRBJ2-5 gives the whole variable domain DGGITQSPKYLFRKEGQNVTLSCEQNLNHDAMYWYRQDPGQGLRLIYYSQIVNDFQKGDIAEGYSVSREKKESFPLTVTSAQKNPTAFYLCASRTPGSRETQYFGPGTRLLVL.

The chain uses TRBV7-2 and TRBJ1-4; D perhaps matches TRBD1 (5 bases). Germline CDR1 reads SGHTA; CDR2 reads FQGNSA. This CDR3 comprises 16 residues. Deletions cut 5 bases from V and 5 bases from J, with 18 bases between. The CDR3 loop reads CASSKNPGRNNEKLFF. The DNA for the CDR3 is TGTGCCAGCAGCAAGAACCCGGGACGGAACAATGAAAAACTGTTTTTT. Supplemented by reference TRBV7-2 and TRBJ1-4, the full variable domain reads GAGVSQSPSNKVTEKGKDVELRCDPISGHTALYWYRQSLGQGLEFLIYFQGNSAPDKSGLPSDRFSAERTGGSVSTLTIQRTQQEDSAVYLCASSKNPGRNNEKLFFGSGTQLSVL.

For the CDR3, the DNA is TGTGCCAGCAGGGGACGGCCTTTGAACACCATATATTTT. Encoded protein: CASRGRPLNTIYF. This chain uses TRBV25-1 with TRBJ1-3; D possibly corresponds to TRBD1 (5 bases). The CDR3 has 13 amino acids. Between the trimmed V and J ends, which lost 6 bases and 7 bases, there was a span of 13 bases. Germline-derived CDR1 and CDR2 are MGHDK and SYGVNS.

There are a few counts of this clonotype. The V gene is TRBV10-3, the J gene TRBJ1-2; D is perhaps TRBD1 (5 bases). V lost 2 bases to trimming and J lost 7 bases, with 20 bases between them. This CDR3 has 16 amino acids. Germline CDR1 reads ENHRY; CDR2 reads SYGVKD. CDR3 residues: CAISEPQGLGTSGYTF. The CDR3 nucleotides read TGTGCCATCAGTGAGCCCCAGGGCCTGGGGACGTCTGGCTACACCTTC.

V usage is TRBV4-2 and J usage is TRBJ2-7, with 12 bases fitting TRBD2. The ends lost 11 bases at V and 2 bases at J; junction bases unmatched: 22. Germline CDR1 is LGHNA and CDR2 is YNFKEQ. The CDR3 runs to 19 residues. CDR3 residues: CARAKGWRTSGASAYEQYV. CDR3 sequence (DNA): TGTGCCCGAGCCAAGGGCTGGAGGACTAGCGGGGCCTCAGCCTACGAGCAGTACGTC.

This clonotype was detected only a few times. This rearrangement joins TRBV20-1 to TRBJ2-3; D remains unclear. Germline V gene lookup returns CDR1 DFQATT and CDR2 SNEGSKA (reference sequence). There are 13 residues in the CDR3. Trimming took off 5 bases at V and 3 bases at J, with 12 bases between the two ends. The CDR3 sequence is CSAESRRTDTQYF. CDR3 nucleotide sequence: TGCAGTGCTGAATCTAGGCGGACAGATACGCAGTATTTT.

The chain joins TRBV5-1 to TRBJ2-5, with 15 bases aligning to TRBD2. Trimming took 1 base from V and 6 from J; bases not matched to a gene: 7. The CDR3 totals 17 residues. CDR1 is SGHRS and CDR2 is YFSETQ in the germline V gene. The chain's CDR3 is CASSLPGLAGGLKTQYF. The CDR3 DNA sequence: TGCGCCAGCAGCTTGCCAGGACTAGCGGGGGGGTTGAAGACCCAGTACTTC.

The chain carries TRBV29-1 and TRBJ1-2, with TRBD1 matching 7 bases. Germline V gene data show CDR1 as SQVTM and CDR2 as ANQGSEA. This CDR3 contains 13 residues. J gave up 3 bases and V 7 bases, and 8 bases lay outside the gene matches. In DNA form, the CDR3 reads TGCAGCGCTGACCGGGACAGAGACTATGGCTACACCTTC. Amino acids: CSADRDRDYGYTF.

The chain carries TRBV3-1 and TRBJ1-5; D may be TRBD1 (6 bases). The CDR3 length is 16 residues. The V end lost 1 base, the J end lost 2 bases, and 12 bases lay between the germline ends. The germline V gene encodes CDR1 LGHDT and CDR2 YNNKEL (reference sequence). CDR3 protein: CASSQGGAGGNQPQHF. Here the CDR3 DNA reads TGTGCCAGCAGCCAAGGGGGCGCAGGGGGCAATCAGCCCCAGCATTTT.

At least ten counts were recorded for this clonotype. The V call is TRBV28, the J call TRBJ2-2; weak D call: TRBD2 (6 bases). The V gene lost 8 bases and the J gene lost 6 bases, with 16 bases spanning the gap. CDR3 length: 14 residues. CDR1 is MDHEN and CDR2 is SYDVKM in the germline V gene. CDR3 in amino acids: CASRGSVSPGELFF. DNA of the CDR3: TGTGCCAGCCGGGGGTCAGTTAGCCCCGGGGAGCTGTTTTTT.

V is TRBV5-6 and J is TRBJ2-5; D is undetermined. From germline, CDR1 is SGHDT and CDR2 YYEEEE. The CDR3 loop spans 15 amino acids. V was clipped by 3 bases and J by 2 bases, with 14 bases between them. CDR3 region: CASSWRGLGQETQYF. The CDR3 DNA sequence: TGTGCCAGCAGCTGGCGCGGATTGGGGCAAGAGACCCAGTACTTC.

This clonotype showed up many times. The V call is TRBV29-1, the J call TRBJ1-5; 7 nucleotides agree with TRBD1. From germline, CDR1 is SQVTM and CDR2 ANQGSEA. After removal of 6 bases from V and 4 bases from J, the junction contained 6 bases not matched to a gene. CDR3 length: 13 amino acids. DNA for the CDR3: TGCAGCGTGTGGGACAGCTTAAATCAGCCCCAGCATTTT. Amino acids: CSVWDSLNQPQHF.

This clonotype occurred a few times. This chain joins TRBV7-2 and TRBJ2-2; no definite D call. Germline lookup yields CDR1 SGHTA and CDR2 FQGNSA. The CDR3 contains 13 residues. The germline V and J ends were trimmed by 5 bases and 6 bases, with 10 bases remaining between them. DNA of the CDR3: TGTGCCAGCAGCGATTGGACGCCCGGGGAGCTGTTTTTT. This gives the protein CASSDWTPGELFF.

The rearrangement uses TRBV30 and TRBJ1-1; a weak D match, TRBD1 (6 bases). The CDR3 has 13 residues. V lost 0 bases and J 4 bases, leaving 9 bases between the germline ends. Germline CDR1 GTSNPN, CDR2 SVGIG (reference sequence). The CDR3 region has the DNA TGTGCCTGGAGTGTTCAGGGGTCCACTGAAGCTTTCTTT. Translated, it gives CAWSVQGSTEAFF.

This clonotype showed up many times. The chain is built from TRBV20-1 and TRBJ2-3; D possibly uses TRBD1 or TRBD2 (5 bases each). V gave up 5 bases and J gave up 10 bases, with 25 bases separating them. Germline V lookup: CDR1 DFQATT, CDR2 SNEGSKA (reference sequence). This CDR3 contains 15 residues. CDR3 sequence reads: CSAPGSGRTLTPQYF. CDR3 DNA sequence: TGCAGTGCTCCCGGTTCGGGGCGGACGTTAACGCCGCAGTATTTT.

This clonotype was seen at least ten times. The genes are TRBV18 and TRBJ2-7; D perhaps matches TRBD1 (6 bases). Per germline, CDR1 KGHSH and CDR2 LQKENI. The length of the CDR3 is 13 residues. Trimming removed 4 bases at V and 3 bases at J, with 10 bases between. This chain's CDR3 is CASSQRTDYEQYF. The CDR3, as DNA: TGTGCCAGCTCACAGAGGACAGACTACGAGCAGTACTTC.

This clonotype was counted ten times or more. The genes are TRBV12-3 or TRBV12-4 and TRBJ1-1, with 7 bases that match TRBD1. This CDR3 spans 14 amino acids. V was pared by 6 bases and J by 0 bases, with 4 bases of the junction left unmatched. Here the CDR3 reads CASSPTGMNTEAFF. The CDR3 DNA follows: TGTGCCAGCAGCCCGACAGGGATGAACACTGAAGCTTTCTTT.

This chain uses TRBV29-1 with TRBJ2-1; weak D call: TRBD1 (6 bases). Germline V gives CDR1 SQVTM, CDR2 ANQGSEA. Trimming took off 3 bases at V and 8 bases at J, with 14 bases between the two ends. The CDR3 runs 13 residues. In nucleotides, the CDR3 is TGCAGCGTTGACCAAATCACAGGGCATGAGCAGTTCTTC. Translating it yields CSVDQITGHEQFF.

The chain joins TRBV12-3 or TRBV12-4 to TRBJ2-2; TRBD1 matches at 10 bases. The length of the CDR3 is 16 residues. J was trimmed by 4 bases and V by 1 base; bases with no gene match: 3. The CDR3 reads CASSLGQGAGTGELFF. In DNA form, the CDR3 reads TGTGCCAGCAGTTTAGGACAGGGGGCGGGCACCGGGGAGCTGTTTTTT.

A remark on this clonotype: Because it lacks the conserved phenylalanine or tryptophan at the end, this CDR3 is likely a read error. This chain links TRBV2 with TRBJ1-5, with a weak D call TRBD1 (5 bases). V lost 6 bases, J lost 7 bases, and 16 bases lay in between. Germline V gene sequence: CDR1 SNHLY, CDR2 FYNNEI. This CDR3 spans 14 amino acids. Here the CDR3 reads CASSMGVGVQPQHS. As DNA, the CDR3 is TGTGCCAGCAGCATGGGGGTGGGGGTCCAGCCCCAGCATTCT.

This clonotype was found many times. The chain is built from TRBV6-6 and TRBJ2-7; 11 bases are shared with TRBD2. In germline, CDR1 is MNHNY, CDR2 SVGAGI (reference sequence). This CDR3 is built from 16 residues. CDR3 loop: CASSDSRTSGGYEQYV. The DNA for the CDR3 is TGTGCCAGCAGTGACTCTCGTACTAGCGGGGGTTACGAGCAGTACGTC.

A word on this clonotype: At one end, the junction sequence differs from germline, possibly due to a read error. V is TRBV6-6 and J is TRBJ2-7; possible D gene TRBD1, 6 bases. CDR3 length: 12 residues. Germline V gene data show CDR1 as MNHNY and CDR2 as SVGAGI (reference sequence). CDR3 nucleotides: TGTGCCAGCAGACTTTACCCGTCAGGGGCCCACTTC. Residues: CASRLYPSGAHF.

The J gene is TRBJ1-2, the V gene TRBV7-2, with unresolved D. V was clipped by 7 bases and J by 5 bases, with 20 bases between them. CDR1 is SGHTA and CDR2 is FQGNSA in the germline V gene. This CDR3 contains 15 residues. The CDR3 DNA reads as TGTGCCAGCACCTTCGGGTCCGGGATCGGGTATGGCTACACCTTC. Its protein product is CASTFGSGIGYGYTF.

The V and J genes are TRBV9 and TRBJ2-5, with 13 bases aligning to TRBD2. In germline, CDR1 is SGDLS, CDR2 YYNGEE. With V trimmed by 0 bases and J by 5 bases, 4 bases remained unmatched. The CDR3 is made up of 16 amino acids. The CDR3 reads CASSVGGTSGVETQYF. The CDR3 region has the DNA TGTGCCAGCAGCGTAGGAGGGACTAGCGGGGTGGAGACCCAGTACTTC. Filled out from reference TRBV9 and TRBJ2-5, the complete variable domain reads DSGVTQTPKHLITATGQRVTLRCSPRSGDLSVYWYQQSLDQGLQFLIQYYNGEERAKGNILERFSAQQFPDLHSELNLSSLELGDSALYFCASSVGGTSGVETQYFGPGTRLLVL.

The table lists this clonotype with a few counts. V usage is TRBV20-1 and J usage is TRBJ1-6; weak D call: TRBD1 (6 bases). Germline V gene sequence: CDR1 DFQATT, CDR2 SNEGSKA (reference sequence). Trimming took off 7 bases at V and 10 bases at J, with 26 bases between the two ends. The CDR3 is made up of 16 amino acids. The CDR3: CSVKTAPGELFSPLHF. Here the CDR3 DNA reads TGCAGTGTTAAGACCGCGCCAGGGGAACTTTTCTCACCCCTCCACTTT.